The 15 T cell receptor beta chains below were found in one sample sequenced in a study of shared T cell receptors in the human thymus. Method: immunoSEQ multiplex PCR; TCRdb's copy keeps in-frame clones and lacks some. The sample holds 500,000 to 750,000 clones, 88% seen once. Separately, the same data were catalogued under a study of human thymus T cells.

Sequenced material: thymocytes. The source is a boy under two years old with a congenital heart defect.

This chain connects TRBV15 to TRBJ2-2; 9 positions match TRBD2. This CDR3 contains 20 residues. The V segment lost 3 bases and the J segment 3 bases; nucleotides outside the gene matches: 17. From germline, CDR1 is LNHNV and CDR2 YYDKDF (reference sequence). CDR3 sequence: CATSSLRHLVAGAHTGELFF. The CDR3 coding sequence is TGTGCCACCAGCAGCCTCCGGCACTTGGTAGCGGGAGCCCACACCGGGGAGCTGTTTTTT.

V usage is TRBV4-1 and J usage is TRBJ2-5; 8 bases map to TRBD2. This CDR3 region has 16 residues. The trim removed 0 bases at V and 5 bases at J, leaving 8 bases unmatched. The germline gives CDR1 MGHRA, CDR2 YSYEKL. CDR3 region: CASSQEGGRLMETQYF. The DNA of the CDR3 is TGCGCCAGCAGCCAAGAGGGCGGGAGGCTCATGGAGACCCAGTACTTC.

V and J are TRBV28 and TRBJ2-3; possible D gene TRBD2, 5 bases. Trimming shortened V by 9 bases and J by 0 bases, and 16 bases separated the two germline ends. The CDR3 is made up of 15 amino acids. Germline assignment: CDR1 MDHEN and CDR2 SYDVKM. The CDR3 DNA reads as TGTGCCAGTAAGCGGAGGTACATAAGCACAGATACGCAGTATTTT. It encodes CASKRRYISTDTQYF.

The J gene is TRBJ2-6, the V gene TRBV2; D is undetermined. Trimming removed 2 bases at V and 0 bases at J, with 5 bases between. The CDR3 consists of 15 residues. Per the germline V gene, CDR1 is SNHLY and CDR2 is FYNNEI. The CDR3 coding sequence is TGTGCCAGCAGTGAAATGTACTCTGGGGCCAACGTCCTGACTTTC. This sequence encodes CASSEMYSGANVLTF.

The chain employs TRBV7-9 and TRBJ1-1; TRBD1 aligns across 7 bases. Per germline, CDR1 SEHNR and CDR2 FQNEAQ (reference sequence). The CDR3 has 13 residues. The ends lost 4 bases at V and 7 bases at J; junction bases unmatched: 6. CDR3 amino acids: CASSYGQENEAFF. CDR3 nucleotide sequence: TGTGCCAGCAGCTACGGACAGGAGAATGAAGCTTTCTTT.

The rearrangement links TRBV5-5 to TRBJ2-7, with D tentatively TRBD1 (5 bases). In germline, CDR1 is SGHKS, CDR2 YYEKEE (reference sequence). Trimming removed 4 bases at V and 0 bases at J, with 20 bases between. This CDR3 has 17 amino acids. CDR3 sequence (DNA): TGTGCCAGCAGCCCTGACTGGGTGTGGGGCGACTCCTACGAGCAGTACTTC. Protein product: CASSPDWVWGDSYEQYF.

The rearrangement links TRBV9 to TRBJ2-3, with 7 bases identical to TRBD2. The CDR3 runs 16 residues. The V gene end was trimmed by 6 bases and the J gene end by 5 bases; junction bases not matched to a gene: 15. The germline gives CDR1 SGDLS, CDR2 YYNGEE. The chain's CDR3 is CASNPFGGSLRDTQYF. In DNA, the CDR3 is TGTGCCAGCAACCCATTCGGCGGGAGCCTTCGAGATACGCAGTATTTT.

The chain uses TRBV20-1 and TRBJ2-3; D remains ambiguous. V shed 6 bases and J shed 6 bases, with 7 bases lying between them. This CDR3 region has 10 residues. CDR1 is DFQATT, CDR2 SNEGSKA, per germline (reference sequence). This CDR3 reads CSAQWDTQYF. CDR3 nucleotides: TGCAGTGCCCAGTGGGATACGCAGTATTTT.

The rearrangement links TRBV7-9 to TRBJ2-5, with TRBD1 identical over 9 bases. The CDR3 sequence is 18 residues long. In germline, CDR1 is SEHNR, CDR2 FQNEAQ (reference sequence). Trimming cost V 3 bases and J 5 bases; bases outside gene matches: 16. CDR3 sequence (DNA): TGTGCCAGCAGCTTCAAAGGCCCCCGGGACAGGGAAGAGGAGACCCAGTACTTC. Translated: CASSFKGPRDREEETQYF. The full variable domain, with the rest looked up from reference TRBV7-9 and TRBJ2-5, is DTGVSQNPRHKITKRGQNVTFRCDPISEHNRLYWYRQTLGQGPEFLTYFQNEAQLEKSRLLSDRFSAERPKGSFSTLEIQRTEQGDSAMYLCASSFKGPRDREEETQYFGPGTRLLVL.

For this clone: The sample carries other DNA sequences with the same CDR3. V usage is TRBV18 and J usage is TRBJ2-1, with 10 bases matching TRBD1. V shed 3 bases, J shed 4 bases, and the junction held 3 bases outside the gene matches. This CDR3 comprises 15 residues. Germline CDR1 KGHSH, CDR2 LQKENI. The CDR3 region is CASSPRTGGYNEQFF. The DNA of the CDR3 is TGTGCCAGCTCACCTCGGACAGGGGGTTACAATGAGCAGTTCTTC. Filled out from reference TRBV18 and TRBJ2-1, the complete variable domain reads NAGVMQNPRHLVRRRGQEARLRCSPMKGHSHVYWYRQLPEEGLKFMVYLQKENIIDESGMPKERFSAEFPKEGPSILRIQQVVRGDSAAYFCASSPRTGGYNEQFFGPGTRLTVL.

The CDR3 nucleotides are TGTGCCAGCAGTCCCTGGACAGGGGGCAGAAATAATGAAAAACTGTTTTTT. Amino acid sequence: CASSPWTGGRNNEKLFF. The genes are TRBV27 and TRBJ1-4; 11 nucleotides align to TRBD1. The CDR3 length is 17 residues. CDR1 MNHEY and CDR2 SMNVEV come from the germline V gene (reference sequence). Trimming removed 5 bases from V and 4 bases from J; junction bases left unmatched: 9. The entire variable domain, with the rest obtained from reference TRBV27 and TRBJ1-4, is as follows: EAQVTQNPRYLITVTGKKLTVTCSQNMNHEYMSWYRQDPGLGLRQIYYSMNVEVTDKGDVPEGYKVSRKEKRNFPLILESPSPNQTSLYFCASSPWTGGRNNEKLFFGSGTQLSVL.

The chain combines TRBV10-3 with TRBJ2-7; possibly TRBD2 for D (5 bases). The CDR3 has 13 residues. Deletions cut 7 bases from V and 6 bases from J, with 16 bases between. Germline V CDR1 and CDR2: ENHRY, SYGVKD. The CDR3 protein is CAINTGPSGEQYF. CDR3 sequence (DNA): TGTGCCATCAACACCGGGCCGAGCGGCGAGCAGTACTTC.

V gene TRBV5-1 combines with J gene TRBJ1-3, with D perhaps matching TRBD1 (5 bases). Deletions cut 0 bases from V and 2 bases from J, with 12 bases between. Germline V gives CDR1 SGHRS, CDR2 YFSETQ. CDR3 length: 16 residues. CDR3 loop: CASSLAGGMAGNTIYF. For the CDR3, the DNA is TGCGCCAGCAGCTTGGCCGGGGGAATGGCTGGAAACACCATATATTTT.

CDR3 nucleotides: TGTGCCATCGCAACCAAACTTGGGGGGTACGAGCAGTACTTC. Protein sequence: CAIATKLGGYEQYF. The chain links TRBV6-5 to TRBJ2-5; TRBD2 is a possible D gene (6 bases). Gene TRBJ2-7 matches the end of the DNA better, so the J call may be wrong. Germline V gene lookup returns CDR1 MNHEY and CDR2 SVGAGI. CDR3 length: 14 residues.

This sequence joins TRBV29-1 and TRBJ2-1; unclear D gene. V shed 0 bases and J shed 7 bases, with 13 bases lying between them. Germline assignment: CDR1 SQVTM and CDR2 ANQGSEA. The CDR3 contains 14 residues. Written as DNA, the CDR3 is TGCAGCGTTGAAGATGGGCTGGTTGGGAATGAGCAGTTCTTC. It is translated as CSVEDGLVGNEQFF.